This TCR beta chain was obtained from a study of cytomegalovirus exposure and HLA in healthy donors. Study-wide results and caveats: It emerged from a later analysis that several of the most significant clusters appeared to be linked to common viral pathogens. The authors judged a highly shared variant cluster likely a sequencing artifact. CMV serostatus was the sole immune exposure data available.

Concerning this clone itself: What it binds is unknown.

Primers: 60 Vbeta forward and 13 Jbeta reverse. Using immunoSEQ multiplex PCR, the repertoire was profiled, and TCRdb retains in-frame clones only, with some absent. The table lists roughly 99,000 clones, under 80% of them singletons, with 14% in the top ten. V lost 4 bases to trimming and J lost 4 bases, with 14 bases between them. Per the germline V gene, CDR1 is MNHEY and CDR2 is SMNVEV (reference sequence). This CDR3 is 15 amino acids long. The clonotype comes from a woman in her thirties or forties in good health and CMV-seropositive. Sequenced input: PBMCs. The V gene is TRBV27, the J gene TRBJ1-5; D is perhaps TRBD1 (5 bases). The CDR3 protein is CASSWGWGGNQPQHF. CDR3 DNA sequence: TGTGCCAGCAGTTGGGGCTGGGGGGGGAATCAGCCCCAGCATTTT.